This is a list of T cell receptor beta chains from one sample in a study of CD8+ T cells in alopecia areata. TCRdb's copy holds only in-frame clones and misses some; the assay was immunoSEQ multiplex PCR. This sample yields 130,000 or so clones, of which around 86% are seen a single time; about 12% belongs to the top ten. The source was CD8+ T cells sorted from blood, collected at week 4, from a patient treated with tofacitinib. The source is a human donor with alopecia areata. Each CDR3 is given without its conserved first and last residue.

J,V,CDR3
TRBJ2-3,TRBV6-4,ASSETGSDTQY
TRBJ2-7,TRBV2,ASSEVNAEQY
TRBJ1-1,TRBV7-2,ASSLALGGTEAF
TRBJ1-1,TRBV19,ASSIESQANTEAF
TRBJ1-1,TRBV29-1,SVDILQRGGTEAF
TRBJ1-4,TRBV7-6,ASSLALGEKLF
TRBJ2-7,TRBV30,AWSVGAGDEQY
TRBJ2-2,TRBV6-1,ASSEVRQGEIAGELF
TRBJ2-1,TRBV15,ATSRVNEGAEQF
TRBJ1-2,TRBV9,ASSVAGEDT
TRBJ1-5,TRBV27,ASSFGQGQPQH
TRBJ1-5,TRBV27,ASSSQGQPQH
TRBJ2-5,TRBV29-1,SVEDLGAEEETQY
TRBJ2-2,TRBV15,ATSRGSGGSGVTNTGELF
TRBJ2-7,TRBV11-2,ASSLVPTGTTYEQY
TRBJ2-4,TRBV10-3,AISESRQGRGLGIQY
TRBJ2-1,TRBV7-9,ASSPSGGPDEQF
TRBJ2-1,TRBV5-1,ASSTGTNSYNEQF
TRBJ2-5,TRBV7-8,ASSPTRDSLETQY
TRBJ2-7,TRBV7-9,ASSRQGTYEQY
TRBJ2-6,TRBV29-1,SVEVRSAGVSGANVLT
TRBJ2-1,TRBV5-6,ASSLEMGVGNEQF
TRBJ1-4,TRBV5-6,ASSLNEKLF
TRBJ2-1,TRBV27,ATQGQYNEQF
TRBJ2-1,TRBV9,ASSVSLADNEQF
TRBJ2-3,TRBV4-2,ASSQGYTSTDTQY
TRBJ2-1,TRBV10-3,AISETASSYNEQF
TRBJ2-2,TRBV29-1,SVLSTGELF
TRBJ2-7,TRBV7-8,ASSLAEGGAPVGEQY
TRBJ2-3,TRBV6-5,ASSYSSGGALDTQY
TRBJ1-2,TRBV5-6,ASSQTEGMEYGYT